This entry lists 21 T cell receptor beta chains sequenced from one sample in a study of monozygotic twins with inflammatory bowel disease. For each CDR3 protein, TCRdb gives one entry from its re-call of the 5' RACE reads, without DNA. The table gives about 440,000 distinct CDR3 sequences; the top ten clones make up roughly 2.2% of it. Sequenced material: blood. The source is a human donor with ulcerative colitis or Crohn's disease, or a healthy co-twin of an affected twin (not recorded which).

This sequence joins TRBV7-8 and TRBJ2-3. CDR1 and CDR2 (germline): SGHVS, FQNEAQ. This CDR3 has 15 residues. Here the CDR3 reads CASSPARQATDTQYF.

V is TRBV20-1 and J is TRBJ2-7; no DNA is available, so the TRBD2 call from TCRdb remains unchecked. This CDR3 has 15 residues. CDR1 DFQATT and CDR2 SNEGSKA come from the germline V gene (reference sequence). The chain's CDR3 is CSAGASGRNAYEQYF.

The V call is TRBV20-1, the J call TRBJ1-1; as DNA is missing, the TRBD1 call by TCRdb cannot be tested. CDR3 length: 13 residues. CDR1 is DFQATT, CDR2 SNEGSKA, per germline (reference sequence). CDR3 sequence reads: CSAREGGRTEAFF.

The CDR3 spells CASSPDPLAGALF. The chain employs TRBV12-3 or TRBV12-4 and TRBJ2-7; without DNA, the TCRdb call of TRBD2 cannot be checked. There are 13 residues in the CDR3.

The V call is TRBV5-1, the J call TRBJ1-1. The germline gives CDR1 SGHRS, CDR2 YFSETQ. This CDR3 spans 13 amino acids. The CDR3 sequence: CASSLDGDTEAFF.

The gene calls are TRBV4-3 and TRBJ2-7; the D call from TCRdb, TRBD2, cannot be confirmed without DNA. Germline CDR1 and CDR2: LGHNA and YSLEER. The CDR3 consists of 13 residues. CDR3 protein: CASSQGEATEQYF.

The CDR3: CATAGTNYNEQFF. The V and J genes are TRBV6-5 and TRBJ2-1; TCRdb's D call, TRBD1, is unchecked because there is no DNA. CDR1 and CDR2 (germline): MNHEY, SVGAGI. This CDR3 region has 13 residues.

J is TRBJ2-7 and V is TRBV5-1; TCRdb selects TRBD1, and the lack of DNA leaves this call unchecked. The CDR3 spans 12 residues. Germline V gene lookup returns CDR1 SGHRS and CDR2 YFSETQ. The CDR3 here is CASSLSQGIQYF.

The chain uses TRBV30 and TRBJ2-3; the D call from TCRdb, TRBD2, cannot be confirmed without DNA. The CDR3 loop spans 14 amino acids. In germline, CDR1 is GTSNPN, CDR2 SVGIG (reference sequence). The CDR3 here is CALGRPGRTDTQYF.

The CDR3 reads CASSRGSDSKYNEQFF. The chain links TRBV19 to TRBJ2-1; the TRBD1 assignment by TCRdb is unverifiable without DNA. The length of the CDR3 is 16 residues. Germline CDR1 LNHDA, CDR2 SQIVND (reference sequence).

J is TRBJ1-1 and V is TRBV5-1. Germline assignment: CDR1 SGHRS and CDR2 YFSETQ. This CDR3 spans 11 amino acids. The CDR3 region is CASSLHGEAFF. The full variable domain, completed using reference TRBV5-1 and TRBJ1-1, is KAGVTQTPRYLIKTRGQQVTLSCSPISGHRSVSWYQQTPGQGLQFLFEYFSETQRNKGNFPGRFSGRQFSNSRSEMNVSTLELGDSALYLCASSLHGEAFFGQGTRLTVV.

The chain is built from TRBV27 and TRBJ1-1; TCRdb's D call of TRBD1 is untestable without DNA. The CDR3 is 17 amino acids. Germline loops: CDR1 MNHEY, CDR2 SMNVEV (reference sequence). The CDR3 here is CASSPPPGQGWNTEAFF.

This chain uses TRBV3-1 with TRBJ2-1; the TCRdb D gene call, TRBD1, has no DNA to confirm it. CDR1 LGHDT and CDR2 YNNKEL come from the germline V gene (reference sequence). The CDR3 runs 14 residues. This chain's CDR3 is CASSPRTGGNEQFF.

V and J are TRBV28 and TRBJ2-1; TCRdb's D call, TRBD2, is unchecked because there is no DNA. Germline V lookup: CDR1 MDHEN, CDR2 SYDVKM. CDR3 length: 15 residues. The CDR3 loop reads CASSLGAGPYNEQFF.

The V call is TRBV9, the J call TRBJ2-1; TCRdb indicates TRBD1, and absent DNA this call remains unverified. This CDR3 comprises 15 residues. Germline loops: CDR1 SGDLS, CDR2 YYNGEE. The CDR3 loop is CASSPQGAGYNEQFF.

The chain is built from TRBV5-5 and TRBJ1-5; TCRdb gives TRBD1 as the D gene, but with no DNA this cannot be confirmed. The CDR3 length is 14 residues. Germline values: CDR1 SGHKS, CDR2 YYEKEE (reference sequence). The chain's CDR3 is CASSLEGYNQPQHF.

The chain recombines TRBV4-2 with TRBJ2-2; TCRdb lists TRBD2, though no DNA is available to test this call. Looked up from germline, CDR1 is LGHNA and CDR2 is YNFKEQ. The CDR3 length is 19 residues. The CDR3 region is CASSQKGGLAGASPGELFF.

The CDR3 loop is CASRGLPIEKSIQYF. The rearrangement joins TRBV6-1 to TRBJ2-4; TCRdb's assignment of TRBD2 cannot be checked, as there is no DNA. Per the germline V gene, CDR1 is MNHNS and CDR2 is SASEGT. The CDR3 contains 15 residues.

V gene TRBV19 combines with J gene TRBJ1-2; the TCRdb call, TRBD1, lacks DNA for checking. The CDR3 sequence is 14 residues long. Germline values: CDR1 LNHDA, CDR2 SQIVND (reference sequence). CDR3 in amino acids: CASCAAGANYGYTF. The variable domain in full, with the rest retrieved from reference TRBV19 and TRBJ1-2, is DGGITQSPKYLFRKEGQNVTLSCEQNLNHDAMYWYRQDPGQGLRLIYYSQIVNDFQKGDIAEGYSVSREKKESFPLTVTSAQKNPTAFYLCASCAAGANYGYTFGSGTRLTVV.

V usage is TRBV20-1 and J usage is TRBJ2-3; the D call from TCRdb, TRBD2, cannot be confirmed without DNA. In germline, CDR1 is DFQATT, CDR2 SNEGSKA (reference sequence). This CDR3 region has 16 residues. CDR3 sequence: CSKISPTSGGADTQYF.

This chain connects TRBV7-2 to TRBJ2-1; no DNA is available, so the TRBD1 call from TCRdb remains unchecked. The germline V gene encodes CDR1 SGHTA and CDR2 FQGNSA. The CDR3 is 17 residues long. The CDR3 spells CASSLGLAGAGIPEQFF.